This T cell receptor beta chain originates from a study of CD8 T cells in ankylosing spondylitis. Regarding the study as a whole: Certain motif variants had earlier been reported in reactive arthritis synovial fluid and blood. Ankylosing spondylitis blood appeared to carry a characteristic TCR beta motif of under ten highly homologous variants.

As the method for making TCR beta libraries, quantitative 5'-RACE with molecular barcodes was used. One entry per CDR3 protein results from TCRdb running MiXCR on the 5' RACE reads. This sample has about 500,000 distinct CDR3 sequences, with under 5.5% found just once. This clonotype came up many times. Its antigen is unknown. V lost 3 bases to trimming and J lost 4 bases; unmatched junction nucleotides: 8. The CDR3 consists of 15 residues. The germline V gene has CDR1 SGDLS and CDR2 YYNGEE. The sequence was obtained from a male donor with ankylosing spondylitis. This chain uses TRBV9 with TRBJ2-7, with TRBD2 identical over 9 bases. The sample was blood, either unsorted or a sorted T cell fraction (not recorded which). The CDR3 protein is CASSASSGNEYEQYF. As DNA, the CDR3 is TGTGCCAGCAGCGCCTCTAGCGGGAACGAATACGAGCAGTACTTC.